This T cell receptor beta chain came from a study of T cell repertoires in cytomegalovirus infection. Study overall: In public TCR beta signatures, there were indications of both CMV infection and matching HLA type. General study points: Cumulative public TCR beta family frequency identified carriers of CMV plus the relevant HLA.

The CDR3 has 17 residues. The germline V gene encodes CDR1 LGHNA and CDR2 YNFKEQ. TCRdb reprocessed the reads with MiXCR, giving one entry per CDR3 protein. The table includes around 130,000 distinct CDR3 sequences, about 10% detected once. Note on this clonotype: The antigen is unknown. A read error may explain this, as a much larger clone is one base away.

The J gene is TRBJ2-1, the V gene TRBV4-2; TRBD2 matches at 12 bases. The sequence was obtained from a human donor in good health (CMV status not recorded). Some clones in this sample may be carry-over from other donors' samples. Specimen: PBMCs. CDR3: CVSSQTASGGGNNEQFF. CDR3 coding DNA: TGTGTCAGCAGCCAAACGGCTAGCGGGGGGGGAAACAATGAGCAGTTCTTC.